The sequence of this T cell receptor beta chain was determined in a study of cytomegalovirus exposure and HLA in healthy donors. The CDR3 runs 14 residues. Germline V gene data show CDR1 as MNHEY and CDR2 as SMNVEV (reference sequence). V shed 4 bases and J 6 bases; nucleotides not matched to a gene: 7. Primers for the PCR totalled 60 Vbeta and 13 Jbeta. Sequencing was performed with immunoSEQ multiplex PCR; in TCRdb, only in-frame clones are kept and a portion is missing. The data show 100,000 to 150,000 clones, with roughly 84% seen just once and just under 3% held by the top ten. The material sequenced was PBMCs. The sequence was collected from a young woman in good health and CMV-seropositive. The chain links TRBV27 to TRBJ2-3, with TRBD2 matching over 7 bases. DNA for the CDR3: TGTGCCAGCAGTTCCCTAGCGGCGTGGGATACGCAGTATTTT. The encoded protein is CASSSLAAWDTQYF.